The 26 T cell receptor beta chains in this list originate from one sample, sequenced in a study of identical twins. TCRdb re-called the 5' RACE reads with MiXCR, one entry per CDR3 protein. The profile shows 250,000 to 300,000 distinct CDR3 sequences, around 9.7% of them singletons. The sample was also linked to a second study, of yellow fever vaccine responses in identical twins.

The sequenced sample was CD8+ T cells sorted from blood. The receptor source for this set is a woman aged 18-30 years in good health.

This clonotype was seen only a few times. The chain joins TRBV27 to TRBJ2-4, with TRBD2 matching 10 bases. V was pared by 6 bases and J by 0 bases, with 14 bases of the junction left unmatched. In germline, CDR1 is MNHEY, CDR2 SMNVEV (reference sequence). The CDR3 covers 19 residues. The CDR3 sequence is CASSHLPGLAILAKNIQYF. The CDR3 region has the DNA TGTGCCAGCAGCCACCTACCGGGACTAGCGATACTAGCCAAAAACATTCAGTACTTC.

This clonotype was observed at least ten times. The CDR3 here is CASSPLPRSSYEQYF. The CDR3 region has the DNA TGTGCCAGCAGCCCCTTACCTCGGAGCTCCTACGAGCAGTACTTC. The gene calls are TRBV11-3 and TRBJ2-7; no clear D gene. V dropped 5 bases and J dropped 0 bases, with 14 bases sitting between them. The germline V gene has CDR1 SGHNT and CDR2 YENEEA. The CDR3 sequence is 15 residues long.

A few counts support this clonotype. This CDR3 is CASSLSKSGSETQYF. CDR3 coding DNA: TGTGCCAGCAGTTTATCTAAGTCTGGGTCGGAGACCCAGTACTTC. The rearrangement uses TRBV27 and TRBJ2-5, with unresolved D. The CDR3 loop spans 15 amino acids. V dropped 0 bases and J dropped 5 bases, with 13 bases sitting between them. Germline V gives CDR1 MNHEY, CDR2 SMNVEV (reference sequence).

The rearrangement uses TRBV4-3 and TRBJ2-7, with 7 bases that match TRBD1. The germline V gene encodes CDR1 LGHNA and CDR2 YSLEER. V was pared by 0 bases and J by 3 bases, with 5 bases of the junction left unmatched. The CDR3 is 15 amino acids. The CDR3 nucleotides are TGCGCCAGCAGCCAAGATCGGGACAGAGTCTACGAGCAGTACTTC. Translating it yields CASSQDRDRVYEQYF.

This clonotype was counted between two and nine times. V and J are TRBV28 and TRBJ2-7, with D unresolved. The CDR3 covers 11 residues. Looked up from germline, CDR1 is MDHEN and CDR2 is SYDVKM. The germline V and J ends were trimmed by 4 bases and 6 bases, with 7 bases remaining between them. In DNA form, the CDR3 reads TGTGCCAGCAGTTGGGGTTTCGAGCAGTACTTC. Amino acid sequence: CASSWGFEQYF.

This rearrangement joins TRBV7-9 to TRBJ2-5; D is unresolved. The V and J ends lost 3 bases and 2 bases respectively, with 7 bases between them. Germline values: CDR1 SEHNR, CDR2 FQNEAQ (reference sequence). The CDR3 totals 13 residues. CDR3 residues: CASSFFGQETQYF. CDR3 in DNA: TGTGCCAGCAGCTTCTTCGGTCAAGAGACCCAGTACTTC.

This clonotype was seen a handful of times. CDR3 sequence (DNA): TGTGCCAGCAGCTTCGACCTCTGGGGGCAGAACACCGGGGAGCTGTTTTTT. This gives the protein CASSFDLWGQNTGELFF. The V and J genes are TRBV7-9 and TRBJ2-2; weak D call: TRBD1 (6 bases). Germline V CDR1 and CDR2: SEHNR, FQNEAQ (reference sequence). The CDR3 has 17 residues. V shed 3 bases and J shed 1 base, with 15 bases lying between them. Full variable domain (missing parts from reference TRBV7-9 and TRBJ2-2): DTGVSQNPRHKITKRGQNVTFRCDPISEHNRLYWYRQTLGQGPEFLTYFQNEAQLEKSRLLSDRFSAERPKGSFSTLEIQRTEQGDSAMYLCASSFDLWGQNTGELFFGEGSRLTVL.

The rearrangement links TRBV6-2 or TRBV6-3 to TRBJ1-1; D uncertain. V lost 0 bases to trimming and J lost 7 bases, with 3 bases between them. Germline V lookup: CDR1 MNHEY, CDR2 SVGEGT. There are 11 residues in the CDR3. The CDR3 reads CASSYSNEAFF. The DNA for the CDR3 is TGTGCCAGCAGTTACTCGAATGAAGCTTTCTTT.

The table lists this clonotype with many counts. The V call is TRBV20-1, the J call TRBJ2-7; 8 bases agree with TRBD2. Germline CDR1 is DFQATT and CDR2 is SNEGSKA (reference sequence). V lost 0 bases, J lost 0 bases, and 4 bases stayed unmatched. The CDR3 length is 15 residues. CDR3 loop: CSAREERGLSYEQYF. CDR3 in DNA: TGCAGTGCTAGAGAAGAGCGGGGGCTCTCCTACGAGCAGTACTTC.

In its sample, this clonotype was seen many times. The V and J genes are TRBV29-1 and TRBJ2-1, with 13 positions matching TRBD2. J was trimmed by 6 bases and V by 3 bases; bases with no gene match: 11. The CDR3 is made up of 17 amino acids. Per germline, CDR1 SQVTM and CDR2 ANQGSEA. The DNA of the CDR3 is TGCAGCGTTGATCCCGGGGGGACTAGCGGGATCCCCAATGAGCAGTTCTTC. This encodes CSVDPGGTSGIPNEQFF.

This chain links TRBV20-1 with TRBJ2-7, with 7 bases aligning to TRBD2. Germline V gene lookup returns CDR1 DFQATT and CDR2 SNEGSKA (reference sequence). This CDR3 has 19 residues. Written as DNA, the CDR3 is TGCAGCCCGCCTCCGGGGTGGCGGGAGCCAGACCTTCATGCTAACGAGCAGTACTTC. It specifies CSPPPGWREPDLHANEQYF.

This clonotype was recorded many times. This sequence joins TRBV29-1 and TRBJ2-1; 7 bases are a match to TRBD1. The V gene end was trimmed by 1 base and the J gene end by 6 bases; junction bases not matched to a gene: 6. Germline-derived CDR1 and CDR2 are SQVTM and ANQGSEA. The CDR3 has 14 amino acids. The CDR3 DNA follows: TGCAGCGTTGAAGGGTACAGGGGCCTCAATGAGCAGTTCTTC. Its protein product is CSVEGYRGLNEQFF.

Turning to this clonotype: A much bigger clone sits one base away, suggesting this may be a read error. The rearrangement joins TRBV7-9 to TRBJ2-4, with D possibly being TRBD1 (5 bases). The CDR3 runs 15 residues. Trimming stripped 1 base from V and 7 bases from J, with 14 bases between. CDR1 SEHNR and CDR2 FQNEAQ come from the germline V gene (reference sequence). CDR3: CASSLGGRASNIQYF. The CDR3 DNA is TGTGCCAGCAGCTTAGGTGGCAGGGCATCGAACATTCAGTACTTC. Combining the CDR3 with reference TRBV7-9 and TRBJ2-4 gives the whole variable domain DTGVSQNPRHKITKRGQNVTFRCDPISEHNRLYWYRQTLGQGPEFLTYFQNEAQLEKSRLLSDRFSAERPKGSFSTLEIQRTEQGDSAMYLCASSLGGRASNIQYFGAGTRLSVL.

This chain uses TRBV29-1 with TRBJ2-7; D not resolved. Looked up from germline, CDR1 is SQVTM and CDR2 is ANQGSEA. The CDR3 runs to 12 residues. Trimming took off 6 bases at V and 2 bases at J, with 11 bases between the two ends. CDR3 sequence: CSVLSSAYEQYF. In DNA form, the CDR3 reads TGCAGCGTCCTGTCAAGCGCCTACGAGCAGTACTTC.

In this sample, this clonotype turned up many times. The chain uses TRBV5-6 and TRBJ2-1; a possible D gene is TRBD1 (5 bases). Germline CDR1 is SGHDT and CDR2 is YYEEEE. This CDR3 has 14 amino acids. The V end lost 0 bases, the J end lost 4 bases, and 8 bases lay between the germline ends. The CDR3 DNA reads TGTGCCAGCAGCTTGGGACAGAGATACAATGAGCAGTTCTTC. Protein: CASSLGQRYNEQFF.

This clonotype has a count of ten or more. The chain employs TRBV28 and TRBJ2-1, with 12 bases that match TRBD2. CDR3 length: 16 residues. CDR1 is MDHEN and CDR2 is SYDVKM in the germline V gene. The V gene end was trimmed by 5 bases and the J gene end by 5 bases; junction bases not matched to a gene: 7. The CDR3 region has the DNA TGTGCCAGCAGTCCACTAACTAGCGGGGGGAACAATGAGCAGTTCTTC. This translates into CASSPLTSGGNNEQFF.

This clonotype was found many times. This CDR3 reads CASSLSNYEQYF. In DNA, the CDR3 is TGTGCCAGCAGTTTAAGTAACTACGAGCAGTACTTC. J is TRBJ2-7 and V is TRBV28; unclear D gene. CDR1 and CDR2 (germline): MDHEN, SYDVKM. The CDR3 runs to 12 residues. Trimming took off 2 bases at V and 3 bases at J, with 5 bases between the two ends. Full variable domain (missing parts from reference TRBV28 and TRBJ2-7): DVKVTQSSRYLVKRTGEKVFLECVQDMDHENMFWYRQDPGLGLRLIYFSYDVKMKEKGDIPEGYSVSREKKERFSLILESASTNQTSMYLCASSLSNYEQYFGPGTRLTVT.

The chain uses TRBV7-9 and TRBJ2-1, with 11 bases matching TRBD2. J was trimmed by 4 bases and V by 5 bases; bases with no gene match: 4. CDR3 length: 15 residues. CDR1 and CDR2 (germline): SEHNR, FQNEAQ (reference sequence). The CDR3 reads CASSALAGVYNEQFF. CDR3 coding DNA: TGTGCCAGCAGCGCACTAGCGGGGGTATACAATGAGCAGTTCTTC.

This clonotype was counted only a few times. The V call is TRBV7-9, the J call TRBJ1-1; perhaps TRBD1 as D (5 bases). CDR3 size: 16 residues. Germline loops: CDR1 SEHNR, CDR2 FQNEAQ (reference sequence). V was trimmed by 5 bases and J by 9 bases, leaving 25 bases between them. CDR3 loop: CASSQSTRGRETKAFF. The CDR3 nucleotides are TGTGCCAGCAGCCAGAGTACTCGGGGGAGAGAAACTAAAGCTTTCTTT. Drawing the rest from reference TRBV7-9 and TRBJ1-1, the complete variable domain is DTGVSQNPRHKITKRGQNVTFRCDPISEHNRLYWYRQTLGQGPEFLTYFQNEAQLEKSRLLSDRFSAERPKGSFSTLEIQRTEQGDSAMYLCASSQSTRGRETKAFFGQGTRLTVV.

The rearrangement uses TRBV27 and TRBJ2-2; possibly TRBD2 for D (6 bases). CDR3 length equals 14 residues. The V end was cut by 3 bases, the J end by 8 bases, with 13 bases between. CDR1 is MNHEY, CDR2 SMNVEV, per germline (reference sequence). The CDR3 protein is CASSFQAGVGELFF. The DNA for the CDR3 is TGTGCCAGCAGTTTTCAAGCGGGCGTAGGGGAGCTGTTTTTT.

This sequence joins TRBV5-1 and TRBJ2-7; 9 nucleotides match TRBD1. The CDR3 contains 15 residues. Losses at the gene ends were 4 bases for V and 3 bases for J; bases not matched to a gene: 8. CDR1 is SGHRS and CDR2 is YFSETQ in the germline V gene. Here the CDR3 reads CASSTTGGSNYEQYF. The CDR3 nucleotides are TGCGCCAGCAGCACCACAGGGGGCTCCAACTACGAGCAGTACTTC.

The chain recombines TRBV20-1 with TRBJ2-1; 7 bases are a match to TRBD2. The J segment lost 0 bases and the V segment lost 3 bases, leaving 11 bases of the junction unmatched. The CDR3 is made up of 17 amino acids. Germline loops: CDR1 DFQATT, CDR2 SNEGSKA (reference sequence). This CDR3 is CSARGEAGSSSYNEQFF. CDR3 in DNA: TGCAGTGCTAGGGGTGAAGCGGGATCCAGCTCCTACAATGAGCAGTTCTTC.

This clonotype was seen a handful of times. J is TRBJ2-2 and V is TRBV7-6, with TRBD2 matching over 7 bases. V dropped 5 bases and J dropped 7; count of bases not matched to a gene: 22. Germline CDR1 SGHVS, CDR2 FNYEAQ. The CDR3 length is 19 residues. CDR3 in amino acids: CASSPIPVERDPSGGELFF. The CDR3 DNA follows: TGTGCCAGCAGCCCAATTCCCGTGGAGCGGGACCCCAGCGGCGGGGAGCTGTTTTTT.

This clonotype was counted at least ten times. The chain combines TRBV4-1 with TRBJ2-7, with 7 bases matching TRBD1. The CDR3 is 16 amino acids. The ends lost 0 bases at V and 5 bases at J; junction bases unmatched: 10. CDR1 and CDR2 (germline): MGHRA, YSYEKL. CDR3: CASSQELAGGMNEQYF. The DNA for the CDR3 is TGCGCCAGCAGCCAAGAGCTGGCAGGGGGAATGAACGAGCAGTACTTC.

This chain joins TRBV6-1 and TRBJ1-5, with D perhaps TRBD1 (5 bases). The CDR3 is 15 amino acids. The V end lost 1 base, the J end lost 8 bases, and 15 bases lay between the germline ends. Per the germline V gene, CDR1 is MNHNS and CDR2 is SASEGT. This CDR3 reads CASSEGAGRPEPQHF. In DNA, the CDR3 is TGTGCCAGCAGTGAAGGAGCAGGGCGGCCGGAGCCCCAGCATTTT.

In its sample, this clonotype was seen many times. The chain recombines TRBV6-2 or TRBV6-3 with TRBJ2-5; TRBD1 might be the D (6 bases). In germline, CDR1 is MNHEY, CDR2 SVGEGT. The V end lost 2 bases, the J end lost 0 bases, and 10 bases lay between the germline ends. The CDR3 spans 15 residues. CDR3 coding DNA: TGTGCCAGCAGTTACATGGGGGCCGACCAAGAGACCCAGTACTTC. This codes for CASSYMGADQETQYF.